The 31 T cell receptor beta chains below all came from one sample that was sequenced in a study of blood T cell repertoires in COVID-19. Sequencing used immunoSEQ multiplex PCR; TCRdb keeps in-frame clones, though not all of them. The sample has hundreds of thousands of clones, 89% seen once. Source material: PBMCs or T cells enriched from blood (not recorded which). The receptors stem from a middle-aged woman who had recovered from COVID-19.

The chain links TRBV6-2 or TRBV6-3 to TRBJ2-5; 9 bases line up with TRBD1. The CDR3 runs to 14 residues. Germline values: CDR1 MNHEY, CDR2 SVGEGT. V was clipped by 2 bases and J by 5 bases; unmatched bases: 3. The CDR3 reads CASSYRDREETQYF. The DNA of the CDR3 is TGTGCCAGCAGTTACCGGGACAGGGAGGAGACCCAGTACTTC.

The chain carries TRBV4-2 and TRBJ1-6, with TRBD1 identical over 10 bases. V was pared by 4 bases and J by 0 bases, with 12 bases of the junction left unmatched. Germline V gene sequence: CDR1 LGHNA, CDR2 YNFKEQ. The CDR3 contains 20 residues. The CDR3 is CASSPRETGQGSSYNSPLHF. CDR3 DNA sequence: TGTGCCAGCAGCCCACGCGAAACGGGACAGGGGAGCTCCTATAATTCACCCCTCCACTTT.

This chain joins TRBV6-2 or TRBV6-3 and TRBJ1-1; TRBD1 matches at 7 bases. Germline V gene data show CDR1 as MNHEY and CDR2 as SVGEGT. J lost 4 bases, V lost 4 bases, and 3 bases had no gene match. This CDR3 region has 13 residues. The CDR3 region has the DNA TGTGCCAGCAGTTGGGACAGTACCACTGAAGCTTTCTTT. The encoded protein is CASSWDSTTEAFF.

The J gene is TRBJ1-5, the V gene TRBV7-2; 8 bases map to TRBD1. Germline V lookup: CDR1 SGHTA, CDR2 FQGNSA. The CDR3 runs 15 residues. The V segment lost 1 base and the J segment 6 bases; nucleotides outside the gene matches: 5. CDR3 protein: CASSLETGTGQPQHF. The DNA for the CDR3 is TGTGCCAGCAGCTTAGAGACGGGGACAGGTCAGCCCCAGCATTTT.

This clone was seen once. This chain uses TRBV7-2 with TRBJ2-7; 7 bases line up with TRBD1. The CDR3 has 15 amino acids. The germline CDR1 and CDR2 sequences are SGHTA and FQGNSA. The J segment lost 0 bases and the V segment lost 1 base, leaving 3 bases of the junction unmatched. The CDR3 region is CASSLVAGGSYEQYF. CDR3 coding DNA: TGTGCCAGCAGCTTAGTGGCAGGGGGCTCCTACGAGCAGTACTTC.

CDR3 nucleotide sequence: TGTGCCATCAGTGAGTTCGGGGGGGGACCGGCAGATACGCAGTATTTT. Protein: CAISEFGGGPADTQYF. This chain links TRBV10-3 with TRBJ2-3; 8 positions agree with TRBD2. Germline values: CDR1 ENHRY, CDR2 SYGVKD. The CDR3 extends over 16 amino acids. Germline trimming cut 1 base from V and 4 bases from J; bases unmatched to any gene: 7.

The chain combines TRBV7-3 with TRBJ2-1; tentatively, D is TRBD2 (5 bases). The CDR3 is 17 residues long. Trimming took 2 bases from V and 5 from J, leaving 19 bases between them. CDR1 is SGHTA and CDR2 is FQGTGA in the germline V gene. CDR3 coding DNA: TGTGCCAGCAGCTTAGGAACCGGAGGTCAGCCTAACAATGAGCAGTTCTTC. It codes for CASSLGTGGQPNNEQFF.

The chain is built from TRBV27 and TRBJ2-7, with 15 bases matching TRBD2. CDR1 and CDR2 from the germline V gene are MNHEY and SMNVEV (reference sequence). The ends lost 10 bases at V and 0 bases at J; junction bases unmatched: 4. CDR3 length equals 15 residues. The CDR3 bases are TGTGCCACCGGACTAGCGGGAGGGCCCTCCTACGAGCAGTACTTC. Its translation: CATGLAGGPSYEQYF.

The chain joins TRBV5-6 to TRBJ2-3; TRBD2 agrees at 8 bases. The V and J ends lost 4 bases and 3 bases, in that order; junction bases with no gene match: 10. Germline V gene data show CDR1 as SGHDT and CDR2 as YYEEEE. The CDR3 length is 16 residues. DNA for the CDR3: TGTGCCAGCAGCGCCGGGACTAGTATGGGTACAGATACGCAGTATTTT. Protein: CASSAGTSMGTDTQYF.

Only one count was recorded for this clone. The J gene is TRBJ2-1, the V gene TRBV6-2 or TRBV6-3; maybe TRBD1 (6 bases). Trimming removed 2 bases from V and 3 bases from J, with 8 bases in between. Germline lookup yields CDR1 MNHEY and CDR2 SVGEGT. The CDR3 length is 14 residues. The CDR3 coding sequence is TGTGCCAGCAGTTACGGGGACATCTACAATGAGCAGTTCTTC. Encoded protein: CASSYGDIYNEQFF.

The J gene is TRBJ2-7, the V gene TRBV5-1; TRBD1 agrees at 9 bases. The CDR3 runs to 15 residues. Germline lookup yields CDR1 SGHRS and CDR2 YFSETQ. Unmatched junction bases numbered 5, after V lost 1 base and J lost 3 bases. CDR3 loop: CASSLLTGGGYEQYF. The CDR3 DNA reads TGCGCCAGCAGCTTGTTAACAGGGGGCGGCTACGAGCAGTACTTC.

The chain combines TRBV3-1 (or the pseudogene TRBV3-2) with TRBJ2-7; 7 bases agree with TRBD2. Germline V gives CDR1 LGHDT, CDR2 YNNKEL (reference sequence). CDR3 size: 16 residues. Trimming took 4 bases from V and 1 from J; bases not matched to a gene: 10. CDR3 DNA: TGTGCCAGCAGCCCACTGGGAGGGACCCTTTCCTACGAGCAGTACTTC. It specifies CASSPLGGTLSYEQYF.

J is TRBJ2-7 and V is TRBV3-1 (or the pseudogene TRBV3-2), with 9 bases that match TRBD2. The ends lost 0 bases at V and 11 bases at J; junction bases unmatched: 14. Germline loops: CDR1 LGHDT, CDR2 YNNKEL (reference sequence). CDR3 length: 16 amino acids. The CDR3 sequence is CASSQDRAGGPQPEYF. The CDR3 region has the DNA TGTGCCAGCAGCCAAGATCGTGCGGGAGGGCCTCAACCGGAGTACTTC.

The chain has TRBV9 and TRBJ2-5; 11 bases agree with TRBD2. J was trimmed by 5 bases and V by 3 bases; bases with no gene match: 18. Germline loops: CDR1 SGDLS, CDR2 YYNGEE. This CDR3 region has 19 residues. The CDR3 is CASSAPRGGASGRWETQYF. CDR3 coding DNA: TGTGCCAGCAGCGCCCCTCGGGGGGGGGCTAGCGGGAGGTGGGAGACCCAGTACTTC. Complete variable domain (other parts from reference TRBV9 and TRBJ2-5): DSGVTQTPKHLITATGQRVTLRCSPRSGDLSVYWYQQSLDQGLQFLIQYYNGEERAKGNILERFSAQQFPDLHSELNLSSLELGDSALYFCASSAPRGGASGRWETQYFGPGTRLLVL.

The rearrangement links TRBV15 to TRBJ2-1; possibly TRBD2 for D (6 bases). The V gene lost 5 bases and the J gene lost 2 bases, with 10 bases spanning the gap. This CDR3 spans 14 amino acids. The germline CDR1 and CDR2 sequences are LNHNV and YYDKDF (reference sequence). CDR3: CATSGTQTYNEQFF. The CDR3 DNA reads TGTGCCACCAGCGGGACTCAAACCTACAATGAGCAGTTCTTC. The whole variable domain, remainder taken from reference TRBV15 and TRBJ2-1, is DAMVIQNPRYQVTQFGKPVTLSCSQTLNHNVMYWYQQKSSQAPKLLFHYYDKDFNNEADTPDNFQSRRPNTSFCFLDIRSPGLGDTAMYLCATSGTQTYNEQFFGPGTRLTVL.

The rearrangement links TRBV12-3 or TRBV12-4 to TRBJ2-7; 8 bases match TRBD1. Trimming took 6 bases from V and 6 from J; bases not matched to a gene: 7. There are 13 residues in the CDR3. The CDR3, as DNA: TGTGCCAGCAGCTTGACAGGGGTAGGCGAGCAGTACTTC. Translated: CASSLTGVGEQYF.

CDR3 in DNA: TGTGCCAGCAGCTTAGTTGCGGATACGGAAGCTTTCTTT. Protein: CASSLVADTEAFF. V gene TRBV7-8 combines with J gene TRBJ1-1; D is unresolved. Trimming shortened V by 1 base and J by 8 bases, and 11 bases separated the two germline ends. The germline CDR1 and CDR2 sequences are SGHVS and FQNEAQ. CDR3 size: 13 residues.

This chain links TRBV11-2 with TRBJ2-7; tentative D call: TRBD2 (5 bases). The CDR3 spans 14 residues. The ends were cut back, 3 bases at V and 1 base at J, with 10 bases in the middle. Germline V CDR1 and CDR2: SGHAT, FQNNGV. CDR3 residues: CASSFERVSYEQYF. The CDR3 nucleotides are TGTGCCAGCAGCTTCGAGAGGGTGTCCTACGAGCAGTACTTC.

The V call is TRBV19, the J call TRBJ1-1, with 8 bases matching TRBD1. CDR1 is LNHDA, CDR2 SQIVND, per germline (reference sequence). This CDR3 is 13 amino acids long. Trimming took 5 bases from V and 4 from J; bases not matched to a gene: 3. The DNA for the CDR3 is TGTGCCAGTAGTGCAACAGGGGGCACTGAAGCTTTCTTT. Translating gives CASSATGGTEAFF.

Concerning this clone itself: The junction differs from germline at one of its ends, possibly a read error. J is TRBJ2-7 and V is TRBV7-7; D is possibly TRBD2 (5 bases). The CDR3 loop spans 13 amino acids. Germline lookup yields CDR1 SSHAT and CDR2 FNYEAQ (reference sequence). As DNA, the CDR3 is TGTGCTAGCAGCTTAGCGTCTCCGGGGGAGCAGTACTTC. Residues: CASSLASPGEQYF.

The chain recombines TRBV30 with TRBJ1-1, with a possible D match to TRBD1 (6 bases). Trimming pared 5 bases from V and 2 bases from J, leaving 9 bases between. The germline V gene has CDR1 GTSNPN and CDR2 SVGIG (reference sequence). CDR3 length: 12 residues. CDR3 nucleotides: TGTGCCTGGGACAGGACCAACACTGAAGCTTTCTTT. This translates into CAWDRTNTEAFF.

The chain couples TRBV5-1 to TRBJ2-2; D perhaps matches TRBD2 (6 bases). CDR1 and CDR2 from the germline V gene are SGHRS and YFSETQ. This CDR3 is built from 13 residues. V was clipped by 9 bases and J by 1 base, with 10 bases between them. The CDR3 DNA is TGCGCCATAACGGAGGGGAACACCGGGGAGCTGTTTTTT. This gives the protein CAITEGNTGELFF.

This clone occurred once. V is TRBV4-3 and J is TRBJ1-1; D gene uncertain. The V gene's germline CDR1 is LGHNA and CDR2 YSLEER. The CDR3 contains 13 residues. V was pared by 5 bases and J by 0 bases, with 7 bases between. DNA for the CDR3: TGCGCCAGCAGCATAACAGTGAACACTGAAGCTTTCTTT. Encoded protein: CASSITVNTEAFF.

The rearrangement links TRBV5-1 to TRBJ1-1, with D tentatively TRBD1 (5 bases). Trimming left V 2 bases short and J 0 bases short, with 11 bases between. Germline V gene lookup returns CDR1 SGHRS and CDR2 YFSETQ. This CDR3 is 15 amino acids long. CDR3 loop: CASSLQTDLNTEAFF. The DNA for the CDR3 is TGCGCCAGCAGCTTACAGACAGATTTGAACACTGAAGCTTTCTTT.

This clone was seen only once. This chain connects TRBV9 to TRBJ2-1; the match to TRBD2 covers 10 bases. Losses at the gene ends were 3 bases for V and 6 bases for J; bases not matched to a gene: 6. Looked up from germline, CDR1 is SGDLS and CDR2 is YYNGEE. The CDR3 has 15 amino acids. The CDR3 reads CASSDQAGGPNEQFF. CDR3 in DNA: TGTGCCAGCAGCGACCAAGCGGGGGGGCCCAATGAGCAGTTCTTC.

The V gene is TRBV28, the J gene TRBJ1-5; D perhaps matches TRBD1 (5 bases). Trimming removed 8 bases from V and 1 base from J, with 15 bases in between. There are 15 residues in the CDR3. Germline V gene lookup returns CDR1 MDHEN and CDR2 SYDVKM. Here the CDR3 DNA reads TGTGCCAGCGGAGGGGAGGAGGCCAGCAATCAGCCCCAGCATTTT. This sequence encodes CASGGEEASNQPQHF.

V is TRBV4-1 and J is TRBJ2-5; tentatively, D is TRBD2 (5 bases). Germline V gene sequence: CDR1 MGHRA, CDR2 YSYEKL. This CDR3 has 14 amino acids. V was clipped by 2 bases and J by 2 bases, with 9 bases between them. CDR3 loop: CASSQSPGQETQYF. DNA for the CDR3: TGCGCCAGCAGCCAAAGTCCGGGACAAGAGACCCAGTACTTC.

A single count supports this clone. This chain links TRBV4-2 with TRBJ2-1; a possible D gene is TRBD2 (6 bases). Deletions cut 7 bases from V and 2 bases from J, with 12 bases between. CDR1 and CDR2 from the germline V gene are LGHNA and YNFKEQ. This CDR3 is built from 14 residues. The CDR3 loop is CASTFSGTYNEQFF. The CDR3 DNA is TGTGCCAGCACCTTTAGCGGAACCTACAATGAGCAGTTCTTC.

The chain recombines TRBV9 with TRBJ1-1, with D uncertain. V lost 4 bases and J 5 bases, leaving 12 bases between the germline ends. CDR1 and CDR2 from the germline V gene are SGDLS and YYNGEE. The CDR3 runs to 13 residues. The CDR3 reads CASSHRGGTEAFF. CDR3 nucleotides: TGTGCCAGCAGCCATCGGGGTGGTACTGAAGCTTTCTTT.

The chain recombines TRBV28 with TRBJ2-2; tentative D call: TRBD2 (7 bases). Trimming cost V 4 bases and J 4 bases, with 10 bases left between them. This CDR3 contains 14 residues. Germline assignment: CDR1 MDHEN and CDR2 SYDVKM. DNA of the CDR3: TGTGCCAGCAGTTCCGGGGGGCGCACCGGGGAGCTGTTTTTT. Its translation: CASSSGGRTGELFF.

The rearrangement links TRBV5-1 to TRBJ1-5; tentative D call: TRBD1 (6 bases). The CDR3 is 15 amino acids. The ends were cut back, 4 bases at V and 0 bases at J, with 11 bases in the middle. Germline CDR1 is SGHRS and CDR2 is YFSETQ. CDR3 protein: CASSLDSFSNQPQHF. In DNA form, the CDR3 reads TGCGCCAGCAGCCTGGACAGTTTTAGCAATCAGCCCCAGCATTTT.